This T cell receptor (beta chain) originates from a study of post-analysis software for immune sequencing data. Germline V gene data show CDR1 as ENHRY and CDR2 as SYGVKD. V lost 4 bases, J lost 6 bases, and 7 bases stayed unmatched. The CDR3 runs 14 residues. Study outcomes and limitations: A significant reduction in normalized Chao1 diversity was observed in multiple sclerosis patients versus controls. Patients showed TRBV5-6, TRBV5-1 and TRBV20-1 among five TRBV segments more frequent than in controls.

On this clonotype: Its antigen remains unidentified.

Built from TCR beta cDNA, the libraries had unique molecular identifiers in them. cDNA molecules numbering 450,000 to 650,000 came from approximately 1 to 10 million T cells. TCRdb reprocessed the PCR reads via MiXCR and lists one record per CDR3 protein. The sample yields around 700,000 distinct CDR3 sequences, roughly three fifths seen once. The sequence derives from a girl aged 2-10 years with multiple sclerosis. The specimen sequenced was blood. This rearrangement joins TRBV10-3 to TRBJ2-3; TRBD2 matches 7 bases. The CDR3 here is CAISVGGRTDTQYF. The CDR3 nucleotides are TGTGCCATCAGTGTCGGCGGGAGAACGGATACGCAGTATTTT.